Here is one TCR beta chain with its context. This receptor's antigen is unknown. Per-base quality was not reported, and no clone a single base away is much larger than it. These data come from a study of blood T cells in healthy people across ages (dated by TCRdb to between 2014 and 2017). About the investigation overall: Template switching captured roughly one uniquely barcoded TCR beta cDNA molecule per two T cells in model experiments. To track age-related changes in TCR beta repertoire diversity, the study relied on deep sequencing normalized with unique cDNA molecular identifiers. Four age groups were formed from the donors: young (average roughly 16 years), middle-aged (approximately 40), aged (around 62) and long-lived (around 82). The study analyzed two additional independent replicas of 1 million unique cDNA reads from the same blood draw for two donors, one aged 18 to 29 and one aged 80 or older. Overall study results and their limits: Observed TCR beta diversity per million T cells fell roughly linearly with age, and a significant reduction was already apparent by age roughly 40. Observed TCR beta diversity correlated strongly with the percentage of naive T cells measured by flow cytometry. Because profiling used bulk unsorted PBMCs, naive and antigen-experienced compartments could not be compared conclusively. Because donor CMV infection status was unknown, age-related changes in expanded clonotypes were potentially confounded. Compared with the aged group, more naive CD4+ T cells, fewer expanded clones and increased TCR diversity were shown by the long-lived group, suggesting age selection. Estimates of total diversity from one million sequenced T cells were regarded as lower bounds and underestimates.

To prepare the library, 5' RACE was applied. The reads were generated on an Illumina HiSeq 2500. The second PCR ran for roughly 7 to 11 cycles and used a J-beta primer mix along with a sample-barcoded 5' primer. A template-switch 5' adaptor carrying 12 random nucleotides introduced a unique molecular identifier onto each TCR beta cDNA molecule. At least 2.5 million CDR3-containing paired-end reads were obtained from each sample. First-strand cDNA was synthesized from all RNA with the Mint cDNA synthesis kit, primed by a TRBC-specific oligonucleotide. Following uracil-DNA glycosylase treatment, all cDNA underwent a first 18-cycle PCR with the universal primers M1SS and BC2_uni_R. In the source study's methods: For normalization, 1 million high-quality reads, each with a distinct molecular identifier, were randomly selected from each sample. Instead of being binned into consensus sequences, reads with shared molecular identifiers were discarded. MiTCR, with a Q25 quality threshold and the strictest error-elimination algorithm, was used for CDR3 identification, clonotype clustering and error correction. Lower-bound total TCR beta diversity was estimated with a nonparametric unseen species model using Euler transformation. The public reads were run again by TCRdb, first through fastp at Q25 and then through MiXCR, and only productive beta chains were kept. CDR3 protein sequences are deduplicated, and each keeps its most common genes and DNA. What appears here as the V and J calls and clone size reflects TCRdb's work, not the paper's. The table for this sample lists more than 500,000 distinct CDR3 sequences; about 28% of them were counted only once. Jointly, the top ten make up approximately 3.6% of the sample.

The roughly 39 donors, aged 6 to 90 years, were systemically healthy Caucasian individuals from Russia. Ten milliliters of peripheral blood were drawn from each donor into EDTA-treated Vacutainer tubes. Ficoll-Paque density-gradient centrifugation was used to isolate PBMCs, with at least 7 million per sample. Total RNA was extracted from PBMCs with Trizol reagent, with at least 5.5 micrograms obtained per sample. Naive CD45RAhigh/CD27high T cell percentages were measured by flow cytometry on a PBMC aliquot from every donor. V is cut back by 7 bases and J by 6 bases, with 17 bases in the junction unmatched. The CDR3 holds 17 amino acids from the cysteine to the phenylalanine. Only CDR3 DNA is held: 51 bases, read in frame from base 1. CDR1 SGHAT and CDR2 FQNNGV are derived from the germline V gene. The same sample was also studied in work on T cells of mothers and their children. From that second study: Nine systemically healthy Caucasian individuals served as donors, namely three mothers together with their six children. cDNA synthesis used all of the extracted RNA, with around 1.5 ug of RNA in each 15 ul reaction. Sample barcodes and 2-4 random nucleotides were added via the M1S primer in the second PCR. Over 10 million TCR beta CDR3 reads came from each mother, compared with millions of reads from each child. Thymic selection similarly shapes TCR recombination output in related and unrelated pairs, with minor effect from inherited differences. Normalized repertoire overlap was always slightly but never significantly higher in related than unrelated mother-child pairs. With a sensitivity of roughly 93 clones per million clonotypes, no persistent microchimeric T cell clones were detected. The study used deep NGS to compare TCR beta repertoires of mothers and children, seeking features distinguishing related mother-child pairs from unrelated individuals. The mean age was about 38 +/- 4 years for the mothers and approximately 11 +/- 4 years for the children. After adapter ligation was performed with NEBNext reagents, the libraries were sequenced on an Illumina HiSeq 2000 with 100+100 nt paired-end reads. To prevent cross-contamination, the mother and child libraries were prepared a month apart and were sequenced in separate runs. Between roughly 500,000 and 2,300,000 distinct TCR beta clonotypes were identified per donor. Naive TCR beta clonotypes were estimated from low-frequency clonotypes matched to each donor's FACS-determined naive share, without sorting.

Sample: blood. The rearrangement combines TRBV11-2 with TRBJ2-1, and TRBD2 matches 8 of the central bases. The source of this sequence is a boy aged 2 to 10 in good health. The CDR3 amino acid sequence is: CASTPGAGLAGLNEQFF. At the DNA level, the sequence is TGTGCCAGCACCCCTGGGGCCGGATTAGCGGGACTCAATGAGCAGTTCTTC.